Listed below are T cell receptor beta chains from one sample, sequenced in a study of blood T cell repertoires in COVID-19. Sequencing was performed with immunoSEQ multiplex PCR; in TCRdb, only in-frame clones are kept and a portion is missing. This repertoire shows more than 40,000 clones, more than 70% found once; its top ten account for about a tenth. Sequencing was performed on peripheral blood. These receptors came from a man aged 45-65 years with active COVID-19. Each CDR3 is given with its conserved first and last residue. Size is omitted from some rows. Given values are once, few, many or a class for expanded clones.

>-|TRBV27|TRBJ2-6
CASSLGGTAFESGANVLTF
>-|TRBV3-1/TRBV3-2|TRBJ2-3
CASSLVPGTDTQYF
>-|TRBV5-1|TRBJ1-2
CASSETGGANYGYTF
>-|TRBV18|TRBJ1-3
CASLRESRNSGNTIYF
>-|TRBV30|TRBJ1-2
CAWSRSSGYTF
>-|TRBV19|TRBJ2-4
CASSPQGGKNIQYF
>-|TRBV11-1|TRBJ2-5
CASSGPGTAQETQYF
>-|TRBV5-1|TRBJ2-6
CASSRVRQGVDSGANVLTF
>few|TRBV28|TRBJ2-7
CASSKSGRGTEQYF
>once|TRBV11-3|TRBJ2-5
CASSLAPQETQYF
>-|TRBV10-2|TRBJ2-5
CASSAHRGGVQETQYF
>once|TRBV5-4|TRBJ2-7
CASSPDRVTYEQYF
>-|TRBV6-5|TRBJ2-7
CASSPPVGGVEQYF
>-|TRBV18|TRBJ1-6
CASSPRGRQGSSPLHF
>-|TRBV4-3|TRBJ2-7
CASSHGTGVYEQYF
>-|TRBV5-1|TRBJ1-1
CASSSGTGSMNTEAFF
>-|TRBV7-6|TRBJ2-3
CASRGGRTDTQYF
>-|TRBV20-1|TRBJ1-3
CSARGGNTIYF
>-|TRBV11-2|TRBJ2-5
CASSPLRVGETQYF
>few|TRBV30|TRBJ2-7
CAWSSKRGEQYF
>once|TRBV7-2|TRBJ2-3
CASSLAGTSGSDTQYF
>once|TRBV5-4|TRBJ1-1
CASSFGSSNTEAFF
>-|TRBV9|TRBJ2-5
CASSVGTGQGETQYF
>-|TRBV15|TRBJ1-1
CATSRIQGVRTEAFF
>-|TRBV7-2|TRBJ2-5
CASSVGGFTQETQYF
>-|TRBV5-1|TRBJ2-7
CASSPRTRTSGSYEQYF
>once|TRBV27|TRBJ1-4
CASSSLPGPGGGEKLFF